Presented here are 22 T cell receptor beta chains from one specimen sequenced in a study of blood T cell repertoires in COVID-19. Assay used: immunoSEQ multiplex PCR; TCRdb lists only in-frame clones, some missing. In the table there are some 240,000 clones, roughly 85% of which are singletons. Sequences were obtained from PBMCs or T cells enriched from blood (not recorded which). The receptors derive from a woman aged 45-59 years who had been exposed to COVID-19.

V and J are TRBV4-2 and TRBJ2-2, with TRBD2 identical over 11 bases. CDR1 and CDR2 (germline): LGHNA, YNFKEQ. This CDR3 is 18 amino acids long. J was trimmed by 6 bases and V by 3 bases; bases with no gene match: 12. CDR3 coding DNA: TGTGCCAGCAGCCAGGCTGGACTAGCGGGCCTAAGCCCCGGGGAGCTGTTTTTT. Translation gives CASSQAGLAGLSPGELFF.

V usage is TRBV18 and J usage is TRBJ1-2; 8 bases map to TRBD1. With V trimmed by 0 bases and J by 7 bases, 4 bases remained unmatched. Per germline, CDR1 KGHSH and CDR2 LQKENI. This CDR3 has 14 amino acids. CDR3 DNA sequence: TGTGCCAGCTCACCACCGGACAGGGTACGTGGCTACACCTTC. Its protein product is CASSPPDRVRGYTF.

The genes are TRBV30 and TRBJ2-5; D perhaps matches TRBD2 (7 bases). Germline-derived CDR1 and CDR2 are GTSNPN and SVGIG (reference sequence). Trimming removed 2 bases at V and 6 bases at J, with 16 bases between. The CDR3 covers 14 residues. This CDR3 reads CAWSFSGGTKTQYF. The CDR3 region has the DNA TGTGCCTGGAGTTTTTCGGGGGGCACGAAGACCCAGTACTTC. Full variable domain (remainder filled in from reference TRBV30 and TRBJ2-5): SQTIHQWPATLVQPVGSPLSLECTVEGTSNPNLYWYRQAAGRGLQLLFYSVGIGQISSEVPQNLSASRPQDRQFILSSKKLLLSDSGFYLCAWSFSGGTKTQYFGPGTRLLVL.

The CDR3 sequence is CASADHRLAGGLGPDTQYF. The CDR3 DNA is TGTGCCAGCGCCGACCACCGACTAGCGGGGGGGCTCGGTCCAGATACGCAGTATTTT. The rearrangement uses TRBV7-2 and TRBJ2-3; 14 bases fit TRBD2. This CDR3 is built from 19 residues. V was clipped by 8 bases and J by 4 bases; unmatched bases: 17. Germline-derived CDR1 and CDR2 are SGHTA and FQGNSA.

The chain links TRBV3-1 (or the pseudogene TRBV3-2) to TRBJ2-3; TRBD2 agrees at 8 bases. The germline CDR1 and CDR2 sequences are LGHDT and YNNKEL (reference sequence). V was clipped by 4 bases and J by 2 bases; unmatched bases: 11. The CDR3 runs 17 residues. CDR3 nucleotide sequence: TGTGCCAGCAGCCCGTGGGTTAGCGGGGCAACCACAGATACGCAGTATTTT. It specifies CASSPWVSGATTDTQYF.

The J gene is TRBJ1-6, the V gene TRBV29-1, with 7 bases lining up with TRBD1. V lost 4 bases, J lost 5 bases, and 2 bases stayed unmatched. CDR1 and CDR2 (germline): SQVTM, ANQGSEA. This CDR3 contains 13 residues. CDR3 nucleotides: TGCAGCGTTGGTCAGGGGGATAATTCACCCCTCCACTTT. It yields the protein CSVGQGDNSPLHF.

This chain joins TRBV5-1 and TRBJ2-1, with D maybe TRBD2 (6 bases). V lost 0 bases to trimming and J lost 4 bases, with 14 bases between them. Germline CDR1 reads SGHRS; CDR2 reads YFSETQ. This CDR3 has 16 amino acids. The DNA for the CDR3 is TGCGCCAGCAGCTTGGCGGGCGGGGCGCGGTACAATGAGCAGTTCTTC. It is translated as CASSLAGGARYNEQFF.

This chain uses TRBV5-5 with TRBJ2-7; D perhaps matches TRBD2 (6 bases). This CDR3 has 17 amino acids. Germline CDR1 SGHKS, CDR2 YYEKEE (reference sequence). Trimming took 0 bases from V and 2 from J, leaving 18 bases between them. The CDR3 DNA reads as TGTGCCAGCAGCTTGGTTAGCGGACGTGCGCGCGCCTACGAGCAGTACTTC. Amino acid sequence: CASSLVSGRARAYEQYF.

The chain employs TRBV7-2 and TRBJ1-2, with D maybe TRBD1 (6 bases). Per germline, CDR1 SGHTA and CDR2 FQGNSA. The CDR3 length is 14 residues. V gave up 4 bases and J gave up 6 bases, with 15 bases separating them. Here the CDR3 reads CASSSVGGAHGYTF. In DNA form, the CDR3 reads TGTGCCAGCAGCTCAGTCGGGGGGGCGCATGGCTACACCTTC.

J is TRBJ2-3 and V is TRBV7-8; 7 bases agree with TRBD1. Unmatched junction bases numbered 8, after V lost 5 bases and J lost 3 bases. CDR1 SGHVS and CDR2 FQNEAQ come from the germline V gene. The CDR3 is made up of 15 amino acids. The CDR3 here is CASSAWGQLTDTQYF. The DNA for the CDR3 is TGTGCCAGCAGCGCCTGGGGACAGCTTACAGATACGCAGTATTTT. Filled out from reference TRBV7-8 and TRBJ2-3, the complete variable domain reads GAGVSQSPRYKVAKRGQDVALRCDPISGHVSLFWYQQALGQGPEFLTYFQNEAQLDKSGLPSDRFFAERPEGSVSTLKIQRTQQEDSAVYLCASSAWGQLTDTQYFGPGTRLTVL.

This clone was counted between two and nine times. The chain links TRBV7-2 to TRBJ2-5; 7 bases fit TRBD2. CDR1 is SGHTA and CDR2 is FQGNSA in the germline V gene. Trimming at V came to 2 bases and at J to 4 bases, leaving 4 bases not matched to a gene. The CDR3 has 14 amino acids. The CDR3 protein is CASSLNGGIETQYF. In DNA form, the CDR3 reads TGTGCCAGCAGCTTAAACGGGGGGATAGAGACCCAGTACTTC.

V gene TRBV6-5 combines with J gene TRBJ1-2, with 7 bases identical to TRBD1. J was trimmed by 3 bases and V by 2 bases; bases with no gene match: 6. The length of the CDR3 is 15 residues. The germline gives CDR1 MNHEY, CDR2 SVGAGI. CDR3 protein: CASSYTEQGYYGYTF. The CDR3 nucleotides read TGTGCCAGCAGTTACACCGAACAGGGGTACTATGGCTACACCTTC.

The chain recombines TRBV3-1 (or the pseudogene TRBV3-2) with TRBJ1-5, with 7 positions matching TRBD1. Germline V CDR1 and CDR2: LGHDT, YNNKEL (reference sequence). The CDR3 has 13 amino acids. J lost 6 bases, V lost 11 bases, and 10 bases had no gene match. The CDR3 here is CASGAQGRQPQHF. CDR3 DNA sequence: TGTGCCTCCGGCGCACAGGGGCGTCAGCCCCAGCATTTT.

This chain connects TRBV27 to TRBJ2-7; 8 bases match TRBD1. This CDR3 contains 14 residues. J lost 6 bases, V lost 5 bases, and 9 bases had no gene match. CDR1 is MNHEY and CDR2 is SMNVEV in the germline V gene (reference sequence). The CDR3 DNA reads TGTGCCAGCAGTAGGGACAGGTCCTTTTCCGAGCAGTACTTC. Translated, it gives CASSRDRSFSEQYF.

The chain employs TRBV19 and TRBJ1-1, with a tentative D call TRBD1 (5 bases). CDR1 is LNHDA and CDR2 is SQIVND in the germline V gene (reference sequence). The CDR3 has 14 amino acids. Trimming took off 4 bases at V and 6 bases at J, with 15 bases between the two ends. The DNA for the CDR3 is TGTGCCAGTAGTACCAGGGTTTCTCCTGCTGAAGCTTTCTTT. It encodes CASSTRVSPAEAFF.

This CDR3 reads CASSPGLRTGELFF. The CDR3, as DNA: TGCGCCAGCAGCCCTGGACTGAGAACCGGGGAGCTGTTTTTT. The genes are TRBV5-1 and TRBJ2-2; TRBD2 is a possible D gene (5 bases). The ends were cut back, 4 bases at V and 5 bases at J, with 12 bases in the middle. This CDR3 is built from 14 residues. Germline V lookup: CDR1 SGHRS, CDR2 YFSETQ. The variable domain in full, completed from reference TRBV5-1 and TRBJ2-2, reads KAGVTQTPRYLIKTRGQQVTLSCSPISGHRSVSWYQQTPGQGLQFLFEYFSETQRNKGNFPGRFSGRQFSNSRSEMNVSTLELGDSALYLCASSPGLRTGELFFGEGSRLTVL.

This clone was observed once. This chain connects TRBV3-1 (or the pseudogene TRBV3-2) to TRBJ1-1; no firm D call. Trimming shortened V by 1 base and J by 1 base, and 4 bases separated the two germline ends. Germline V gene sequence: CDR1 LGHDT, CDR2 YNNKEL (reference sequence). The CDR3 totals 13 residues. CDR3 sequence: CASSQAGNTEAFF. The CDR3 nucleotides read TGTGCCAGCAGCCAAGCAGGGAACACTGAAGCTTTCTTT.

V gene TRBV19 combines with J gene TRBJ1-1; 9 nucleotides line up with TRBD1. V gave up 2 bases and J gave up 5 bases; unmatched junction bases: 6. In germline, CDR1 is LNHDA, CDR2 SQIVND (reference sequence). The CDR3 consists of 15 residues. The DNA of the CDR3 is TGTGCCAGTAGTATAAGGGGACAGGGTGAAACTGAAGCTTTCTTT. Translated, it gives CASSIRGQGETEAFF.

This clone was counted many times. In the same sample, other DNA sequences code for this CDR3. This chain joins TRBV3-1 (or the pseudogene TRBV3-2) and TRBJ1-5; D not resolved. The germline V gene encodes CDR1 LGHDT and CDR2 YNNKEL (reference sequence). CDR3 size: 15 residues. V was shortened by 0 bases and J by 3 bases, with 9 bases between the two germline ends. The CDR3 loop reads CASSQDLAVNQPQHF. The CDR3 nucleotides are TGTGCCAGCAGCCAAGATCTCGCGGTCAATCAGCCCCAGCATTTT.

The rearrangement joins TRBV19 to TRBJ1-4; D may be TRBD1 (5 bases). The V gene's germline CDR1 is LNHDA and CDR2 SQIVND (reference sequence). Trimming cost V 9 bases and J 10 bases, with 15 bases left between them. The length of the CDR3 is 12 residues. The CDR3 is CASRGFQRKLFF. The DNA for the CDR3 is TGTGCCAGCCGGGGGTTCCAGAGAAAACTGTTTTTT.

This clone has only a few counts. The chain recombines TRBV6-1 with TRBJ2-2, with 9 bases lining up with TRBD2. CDR3 length: 16 amino acids. Germline lookup yields CDR1 MNHNS and CDR2 SASEGT. J gave up 3 bases and V 2 bases, and 4 bases lay outside the gene matches. CDR3 nucleotide sequence: TGTGCCAGCAGTGAATGGGCTAGCGGGGACACCGGGGAGCTGTTTTTT. This gives the protein CASSEWASGDTGELFF.

The J gene is TRBJ2-7, the V gene TRBV7-8; possibly TRBD1 for D (6 bases). The V and J ends lost 5 bases and 4 bases respectively, with 18 bases between them. From germline, CDR1 is SGHVS and CDR2 FQNEAQ. This CDR3 has 15 amino acids. CDR3 nucleotide sequence: TGTGCCAGCAGCATTCGGACAGCCTACCCTTACGAGCAGTACTTC. It yields the protein CASSIRTAYPYEQYF.